This T cell receptor (beta chain) was identified in a study of cytomegalovirus exposure and HLA in healthy donors. The PCR was carried out with 60 Vbeta primers and 13 Jbeta primers. Generated by immunoSEQ multiplex PCR, the TCRdb table keeps only in-frame clones and is missing some. Here the sample spans under 150,000 clones, roughly three quarters being singletons. Concerning this clone itself: Its antigen remains unknown.

Study-wide results and limits: According to an earlier analysis, most TCR beta V segments yielded productive rearrangements about 90% or about 30% of the time. Associated with HLA alleles at 0.05 false discovery rate in a later analysis were 16,951 TCR beta sequences. A later analysis linked a missense DCLRE1C variant to TCR beta V- and J-gene trimming.

The CDR3 is made up of 17 amino acids. Germline assignment: CDR1 LNHDA and CDR2 SQIVND (reference sequence). Trimming stripped 3 bases from V and 0 bases from J, with 17 bases between. The rearrangement links TRBV19 to TRBJ1-1; D is undetermined. This clonotype originated in a woman aged 45-60 years in good health and CMV-seronegative. The specimen was PBMCs. CDR3 in amino acids: CASSIPKRGGLNTEAFF. DNA of the CDR3: TGTGCCAGTAGTATCCCCAAGCGGGGAGGATTGAACACTGAAGCTTTCTTT.